Following are 7 T cell receptor beta chains from one sample sequenced in a study of T-cell memory formation after mild COVID-19. TCRdb recomputed calls from the 5' RACE reads with MiXCR, one row per CDR3 protein. This sample has fewer than 700,000 distinct CDR3 sequences, with about a fifth found just once. What was sequenced was PBMCs or a T cell subset sorted from them (not recorded which). The receptors were sampled from an adult woman who had mild COVID-19 (a few samples of this study predate the infection). Cell type and time point are not known.

The chain uses TRBV6-2 or TRBV6-3 and TRBJ2-2; D remains ambiguous. Trimming cost V 6 bases and J 1 base, with 9 bases left between them. This CDR3 is 14 amino acids long. CDR1 and CDR2 (germline): MNHEY, SVGEGT. Here the CDR3 reads CASSQTLNTGELFF. Written as DNA, the CDR3 is TGTGCCAGCAGCCAAACCCTGAACACCGGGGAGCTGTTTTTT.

This clonotype occurred once. The chain couples TRBV2 to TRBJ2-7, with 10 bases lining up with TRBD1. Losses at the gene ends were 0 bases for V and 6 bases for J; bases not matched to a gene: 2. Germline V gene sequence: CDR1 SNHLY, CDR2 FYNNEI. There are 14 residues in the CDR3. Here the CDR3 reads CASSEARTGGEQYF. As DNA, the CDR3 is TGTGCCAGCAGTGAAGCGAGGACAGGGGGCGAGCAGTACTTC.

This clonotype was recorded a few times. The chain carries TRBV6-1 and TRBJ2-7, with D possibly matching TRBD2 (5 bases). This CDR3 is built from 13 residues. Germline lookup yields CDR1 MNHNS and CDR2 SASEGT. The V end was cut by 8 bases, the J end by 2 bases, with 13 bases between. CDR3 in amino acids: CASARSETYEQYF. CDR3 nucleotides: TGTGCCAGCGCCCGTAGCGAGACCTACGAGCAGTACTTC.

The chain has TRBV6-2 or TRBV6-3 and TRBJ2-6, with 7 bases identical to TRBD2. J lost 1 base, V lost 0 bases, and 6 bases had no gene match. The CDR3 loop spans 18 amino acids. Per germline, CDR1 MNHEY and CDR2 SVGEGT. CDR3 coding DNA: TGTGCCAGCAGTTACTCTGGCGGGAGAAGGTCTGGGGCCAACGTCCTGACTTTC. As protein: CASSYSGGRRSGANVLTF.

In its sample, this clonotype was seen a few times. The CDR3: CASSQGPGGVNEQFF. CDR3 bases: TGTGCCAGCAGTCAGGGCCCCGGTGGGGTGAATGAGCAGTTCTTC. V gene TRBV27 combines with J gene TRBJ2-1, with D possibly being TRBD1 (5 bases). CDR1 is MNHEY and CDR2 is SMNVEV in the germline V gene (reference sequence). The V and J ends lost 5 bases and 7 bases respectively, with 18 bases between them. The CDR3 is 15 amino acids.

The chain carries TRBV29-1 and TRBJ2-3, with TRBD2 as a possible D gene (5 bases). Trimming pared 5 bases from V and 1 base from J, leaving 10 bases between. Per the germline V gene, CDR1 is SQVTM and CDR2 is ANQGSEA. This CDR3 contains 13 residues. CDR3 protein: CSVLGRGTDTQYF. The DNA of the CDR3 is TGCAGCGTTTTGGGGAGAGGCACAGATACGCAGTATTTT.

This clonotype turned up a few times. The rearrangement joins TRBV6-2 or TRBV6-3 to TRBJ1-5; D call uncertain. The CDR3 has 12 residues. The ends were cut back, 5 bases at V and 7 bases at J, with 9 bases in the middle. CDR1 is MNHEY, CDR2 SVGEGT, per germline. CDR3 nucleotides: TGTGCCAGCAGTGAGGGAAGGCAGCCCCAGCATTTT. Its protein is CASSEGRQPQHF.